Described below is a single T cell receptor (beta chain) sequence and its context. Its antigen is as yet unknown. TCRdb ran MiXCR on the RT-PCR reads and lists one entry per CDR3 protein. The data show around 480,000 distinct CDR3 sequences, about 17% seen once. Germline CDR1 reads SQVTM; CDR2 reads ANQGSEA. V lost 2 bases to trimming and J lost 7 bases, with 11 bases between them. The length of the CDR3 is 12 residues. This sample was taken from a study of response to subunit inactivated influenza vaccine. General study results and limits: Researchers suggested that each seasonal influenza vaccination recruits few new T cells.

This chain joins TRBV29-1 and TRBJ1-2, with D uncertain. The specimen comprised CD4+ T cells sorted from PBMCs, sampled less than 30 months after vaccination. This TCR was recovered from a man between 50 and 69 years old who received an inactivated influenza vaccine. As DNA, the CDR3 is TGCAGCGTTGAACAGGCTACGGGTGGCTACACCTTC. Residues: CSVEQATGGYTF.